This TCR beta chain was identified in a study of blood T cell repertoires in COVID-19. Study-level information: Whether acute or convalescent, the COVID-19 samples came from the United States, Italy and Spain. T cells, B-cell-depleted T cells, or PBMCs provided the cDNA or gDNA that served as material.

Original processing notes: Amplification with reference gene primers provided the estimates of nucleated cell counts. TCRdb's table, derived via immunoSEQ multiplex PCR, lists solely in-frame clones and lacks some. V and J calls plus clone size are reproduced from that table; the DNA served to infer D and trimming. The sample holds more than 95,000 clones, 89% seen once. This CDR3 is built from 14 residues. The germline V gene encodes CDR1 WSHSY and CDR2 SAAADI. V lost 4 bases and J 3 bases, leaving 12 bases between the germline ends. This receptor was obtained from an older woman with acute or convalescent COVID-19. The material sequenced was peripheral blood. This chain joins TRBV10-2 and TRBJ2-5, with a tentative D call TRBD2 (6 bases). The chain's CDR3 is CASSGDLAKETQYF. DNA of the CDR3: TGCGCCAGCAGTGGGGACCTAGCGAAAGAGACCCAGTACTTC.